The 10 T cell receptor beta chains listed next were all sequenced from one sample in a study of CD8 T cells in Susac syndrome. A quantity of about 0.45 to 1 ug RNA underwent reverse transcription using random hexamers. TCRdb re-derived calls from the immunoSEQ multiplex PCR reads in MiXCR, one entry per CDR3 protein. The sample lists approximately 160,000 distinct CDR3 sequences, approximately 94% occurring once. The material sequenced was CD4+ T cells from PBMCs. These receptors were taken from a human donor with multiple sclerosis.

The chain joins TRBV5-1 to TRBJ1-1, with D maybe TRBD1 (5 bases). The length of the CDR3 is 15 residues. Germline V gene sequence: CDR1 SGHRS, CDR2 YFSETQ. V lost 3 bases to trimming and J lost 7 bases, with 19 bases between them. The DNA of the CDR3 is TGCGCCAGCAGCTGGGGACCGATACTGGTTGATGAAGCTTTCTTT. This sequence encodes CASSWGPILVDEAFF.

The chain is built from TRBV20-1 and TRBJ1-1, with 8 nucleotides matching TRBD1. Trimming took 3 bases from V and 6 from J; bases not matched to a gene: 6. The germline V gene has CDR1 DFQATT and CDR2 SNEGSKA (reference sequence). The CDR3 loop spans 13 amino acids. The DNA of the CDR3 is TGCAGTGCTAGGGACAGGGCAGATCCTGAAGCTTTCTTT. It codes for CSARDRADPEAFF.

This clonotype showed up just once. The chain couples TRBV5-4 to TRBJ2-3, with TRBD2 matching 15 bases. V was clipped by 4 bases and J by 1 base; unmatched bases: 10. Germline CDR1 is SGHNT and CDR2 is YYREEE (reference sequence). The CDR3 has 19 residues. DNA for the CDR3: TGTGCCAGCAGCAAAAGCGGACTAGCGGGAGGGCCGGGCACAGATACGCAGTATTTT. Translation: CASSKSGLAGGPGTDTQYF.

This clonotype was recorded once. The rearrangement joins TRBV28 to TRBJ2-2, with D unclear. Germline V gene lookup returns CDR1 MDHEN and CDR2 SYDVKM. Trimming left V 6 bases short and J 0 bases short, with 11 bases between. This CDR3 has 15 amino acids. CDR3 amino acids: CASREQITNTGELFF. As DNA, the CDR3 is TGTGCCAGCAGGGAACAGATTACGAACACCGGGGAGCTGTTTTTT. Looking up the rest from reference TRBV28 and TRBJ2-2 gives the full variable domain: DVKVTQSSRYLVKRTGEKVFLECVQDMDHENMFWYRQDPGLGLRLIYFSYDVKMKEKGDIPEGYSVSREKKERFSLILESASTNQTSMYLCASREQITNTGELFFGEGSRLTVL.

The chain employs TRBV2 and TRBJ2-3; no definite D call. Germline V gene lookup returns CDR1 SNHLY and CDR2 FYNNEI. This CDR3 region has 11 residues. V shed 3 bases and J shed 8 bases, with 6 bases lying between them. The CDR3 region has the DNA TGTGCCAGCAGTGACCGGGTTACGCAGTATTTT. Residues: CASSDRVTQYF.

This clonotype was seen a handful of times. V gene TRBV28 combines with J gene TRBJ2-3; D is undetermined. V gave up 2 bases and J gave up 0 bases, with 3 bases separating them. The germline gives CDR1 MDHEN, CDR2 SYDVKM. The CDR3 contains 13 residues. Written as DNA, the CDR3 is TGTGCCAGCAGTTTAACTAGCACAGATACGCAGTATTTT. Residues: CASSLTSTDTQYF. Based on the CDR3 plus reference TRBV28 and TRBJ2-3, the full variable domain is DVKVTQSSRYLVKRTGEKVFLECVQDMDHENMFWYRQDPGLGLRLIYFSYDVKMKEKGDIPEGYSVSREKKERFSLILESASTNQTSMYLCASSLTSTDTQYFGPGTRLTVL.

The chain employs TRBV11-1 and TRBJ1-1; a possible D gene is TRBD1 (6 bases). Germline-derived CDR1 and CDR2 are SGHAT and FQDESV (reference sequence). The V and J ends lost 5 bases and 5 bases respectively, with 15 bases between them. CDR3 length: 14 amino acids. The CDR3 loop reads CASSATGAGTEAFF. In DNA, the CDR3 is TGTGCCAGCAGCGCGACGGGGGCTGGGACTGAAGCTTTCTTT.

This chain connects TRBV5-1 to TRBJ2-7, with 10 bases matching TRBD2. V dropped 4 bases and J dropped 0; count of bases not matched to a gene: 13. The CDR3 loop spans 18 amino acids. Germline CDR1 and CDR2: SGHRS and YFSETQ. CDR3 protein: CASSPLASGSRPSYEQYF. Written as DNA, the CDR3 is TGCGCCAGCAGCCCCCTGGCTAGCGGGAGTCGACCCTCCTACGAGCAGTACTTC. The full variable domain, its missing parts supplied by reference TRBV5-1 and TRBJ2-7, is KAGVTQTPRYLIKTRGQQVTLSCSPISGHRSVSWYQQTPGQGLQFLFEYFSETQRNKGNFPGRFSGRQFSNSRSEMNVSTLELGDSALYLCASSPLASGSRPSYEQYFGPGTRLTVT.

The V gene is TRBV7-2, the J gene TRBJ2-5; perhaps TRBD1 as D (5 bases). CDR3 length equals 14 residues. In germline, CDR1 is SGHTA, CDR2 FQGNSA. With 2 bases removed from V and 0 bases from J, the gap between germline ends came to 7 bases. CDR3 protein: CASSLQGNQETQYF. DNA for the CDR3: TGTGCCAGCAGCTTACAGGGCAACCAAGAGACCCAGTACTTC.

CDR3 nucleotide sequence: TGTGCCTGGAGTAGTCAAACGAGCAATCAGCCCCAGCATTTT. Residues: CAWSSQTSNQPQHF. The V gene is TRBV30, the J gene TRBJ1-5; D uncertain. Trimming shortened V by 2 bases and J by 1 base, and 9 bases separated the two germline ends. Germline V gene data show CDR1 as GTSNPN and CDR2 as SVGIG (reference sequence). The CDR3 length is 14 residues.